This T cell receptor (beta chain) was captured by sequencing in a study of blood T cell repertoires in COVID-19. Looking at the study overall: Samples came from the United States, Italy and Spain, spanning acute and convalescent COVID-19. Nucleic acid was either cDNA or gDNA, and it came from T cells, B-cell-depleted T cells, or PBMCs.

The V gene end was trimmed by 5 bases and the J gene end by 5 bases; junction bases not matched to a gene: 6. The CDR3 is 17 amino acids. Per the germline V gene, CDR1 is MNHEY and CDR2 is SMNVEV (reference sequence). The data were produced by immunoSEQ multiplex PCR, yet TCRdb's version contains in-frame clones alone and is incomplete. Among some 100,000 clones listed, roughly four fifths were seen once. Only a few counts were recorded for this clone. The sequence came from a man aged 50 to 59 with active or convalescent COVID-19. Sequencing used peripheral blood. The chain is built from TRBV27 and TRBJ2-1; TRBD2 agrees at 16 bases. The chain's CDR3 is CASSPGTSGGVDNEQFF. CDR3 in DNA: TGTGCCAGCAGTCCTGGGACTAGCGGGGGGGTTGACAATGAGCAGTTCTTC.